These T cell receptor beta chains were read from a single sample in a study of identical twins. TCRdb itself ran the 5' RACE reads through MiXCR, one entry per CDR3 protein. The sample yields fewer than 250,000 distinct CDR3 sequences, 6.5% to 9% seen once. These data were also reused for a study on yellow fever vaccine responses in identical twins.

The specimen was CD8+ T cells sorted from blood. Source of these receptors: a young woman in good health. CDR3s include the opening cysteine and the closing phenylalanine or tryptophan. The D gene is left open where the match is weak. Clone size is stated in some rows and not others, as once, few, many or a class when expanded.

abundance	v_gene	j_gene	d_gene	CDR3nt	CDR3aa
many	TRBV24-1	TRBJ2-3	TRBD2	TGTGCCACCAGTGATAATAGCGGGAGAGTGGATACGCAGTATTTT	CATSDNSGRVDTQYF
NA	TRBV20-1	TRBJ2-5	TRBD2	TGCAGTGCTAGAGTCCTAGCGGGATTGAAGACCCAGTACTTC	CSARVLAGLKTQYF
NA	TRBV20-1	TRBJ1-6	TRBD1	TGCAGTGCTAGAGATCTACAAGGGGGCAGGGGGTCACCCCTCCACTTT	CSARDLQGGRGSPLHF
few	TRBV12-3/TRBV12-4	TRBJ2-7	NA	TGTGCCAGCAGTTTGATGTACGAGCAGTACTTC	CASSLMYEQYF
many	TRBV3-1	TRBJ2-1	TRBD2	TGTGCCAGCAGCCAAGGCCGCGGGCGGGAGCACGGCAATGAGCAGTTCTTC	CASSQGRGREHGNEQFF
many	TRBV4-1	TRBJ1-5	NA	TGCGCCAGCAGCCAAGTTTGGACGGGGAGCAATCAGCCCCAGCATTTT	CASSQVWTGSNQPQHF
NA	TRBV10-3	TRBJ1-3	NA	TGTGCCATCAGTGACGGGACTAGCTCTGGAAACACCATATATTTT	CAISDGTSSGNTIYF
few	TRBV5-1	TRBJ2-7	TRBD2	TGCGCCAGCAGCTTACTAGCGGGAGAGGGCGAGCAGTACTTC	CASSLLAGEGEQYF
many	TRBV11-2	TRBJ1-2	TRBD1	TGTGCCAGCAGCCCCCCGGACAGGGGTAACTATGGCTACACCTTC	CASSPPDRGNYGYTF
NA	TRBV11-2	TRBJ2-5	TRBD2	TGTGCCAGCAGGTACACGGGGGGAGAGACCCAGTACTTC	CASRYTGGETQYF
few	TRBV27	TRBJ2-1	NA	TGTGCCAGCATATCGTTGGGGGACAATGAGCAGTTCTTC	CASISLGDNEQFF
once	TRBV4-2	TRBJ2-1	TRBD2	TGTGCCAGCAGCCGTGAAGGGACTAGTCAAAATGAGCAGTTCTTC	CASSREGTSQNEQFF
many	TRBV7-9	TRBJ1-5	NA	TGTGCCAGCAGCTTAGACGGTCAGCCCCAGCATTTT	CASSLDGQPQHF
many	TRBV4-2	TRBJ2-1	TRBD2	TGTGCCAGCAGCCAAGAGGCTAGCGGGGCCAATGAGCAGTTCTTC	CASSQEASGANEQFF
many	TRBV7-8	TRBJ1-3	NA	TGTGCCAGCAGCTTTGGGTTTGGAAACACCATATATTTT	CASSFGFGNTIYF
NA	TRBV5-5	TRBJ2-3	NA	TGTGCCAGCAGCTTTCCCCAGGGAGCGGGAGATACGCAGTATTTT	CASSFPQGAGDTQYF
NA	TRBV18	TRBJ1-6	TRBD1	TGTGCCAGCTCACCCGAGGGACAGCCCCTCCACTTT	CASSPEGQPLHF
NA	TRBV13	TRBJ1-6	NA	TGTGCCAGCAGCTTAGGCGGACGGACCAATTCACCCCTCCACTTT	CASSLGGRTNSPLHF
many	TRBV20-1	TRBJ2-2	TRBD2	TGCAGTGCTCGTCCGGGACTAGCGGGAGAGTACGGGGAGCTGTTTTTT	CSARPGLAGEYGELFF
few	TRBV10-3	TRBJ1-1	NA	TGTGCCATCAGTGACAGGGAACCCGAAGCTTTCTTT	CAISDREPEAFF
few	TRBV20-1	TRBJ2-1	TRBD2	TGCAGTGCTCCTAGCGGGAGGGCCTGGAATGAGCAGTTCTTC	CSAPSGRAWNEQFF
many	TRBV29-1	TRBJ1-2	NA	TGCAGCGTTAAGGGCCGGGACTATGGCTACACCTTC	CSVKGRDYGYTF
many	TRBV12-3/TRBV12-4	TRBJ2-7	NA	TGTGCCAGCAGTTTAGATAGGGTCGAGCAGTACTTC	CASSLDRVEQYF
few	TRBV7-9	TRBJ2-1	NA	TGTGCCAGCAGCTTCGCAGGGAATGAGCAGTTCTTC	CASSFAGNEQFF
many	TRBV4-1	TRBJ2-1	NA	TGCGCCAGCAGCCAAGATCCCCTAGAGCACGTCGATGAGCAGTTCTTC	CASSQDPLEHVDEQFF
many	TRBV14	TRBJ2-7	NA	TGTGCCAGCAGCCAAGATCGTGTGGAGCAGTACTTC	CASSQDRVEQYF
many	TRBV4-1	TRBJ2-1	TRBD1	TGCGCCAGCAGCCAAGAGGGGACAGGGGTGGATGAGCAGTTCTTC	CASSQEGTGVDEQFF
few	TRBV20-1	TRBJ2-1	TRBD2	TGCAGTGCTCCTCGGGGACTAGCGGGGAACAATGAGCAGTTCTTC	CSAPRGLAGNNEQFF
many	TRBV5-6	TRBJ2-1	TRBD1	TGTGCCAGCAGCGGGCAACGGGACAGGGAGTCGATTGAGCAGTTCTTC	CASSGQRDRESIEQFF
few	TRBV7-9	TRBJ2-5	TRBD1	TGTGCCAGCAGCTTAGGGACAGGGCTGGAGACCCAGTACTTC	CASSLGTGLETQYF
NA	TRBV9	TRBJ2-1	TRBD2	TGTGCCAGCAGCGTGAGACTAGCGGGAAACTACAATGAGCAGTTCTTC	CASSVRLAGNYNEQFF
once	TRBV3-1	TRBJ2-5	NA	TGTGCCAGCAGCCGTAACGGGGTAGTGGAGACCCAGTACTTC	CASSRNGVVETQYF
few	TRBV20-1	TRBJ2-7	TRBD1	TGCAGTGCTAGAGGGACAGGGAGCCTCTACTACGAGCAGTACTTC	CSARGTGSLYYEQYF
NA	TRBV7-8	TRBJ2-3	NA	TGTGCCAGCAGCCCCGTCTCAGATACGCAGTATTTT	CASSPVSDTQYF
few	TRBV20-1	TRBJ1-3	NA	TGCAGTGCCCTAAGTTTGGAGATAGGAAACACCATATATTTT	CSALSLEIGNTIYF
few	TRBV3-1	TRBJ2-1	NA	TGTGCCAGCACCCTGGGACTGTGGAATGAGCAGTTCTTC	CASTLGLWNEQFF
many	TRBV5-5	TRBJ2-7	NA	TGTGCCAGCAGCTTAAGCCCCACGACACCCTCCTACGAGCAGTACTTC	CASSLSPTTPSYEQYF
many	TRBV5-1	TRBJ2-1	NA	TGCGCCAGCAGCCAGGGACTGGGGCGGGGTGAGCAGTTCTTC	CASSQGLGRGEQFF
many	TRBV12-3/TRBV12-4	TRBJ2-1	TRBD1	TGTGCCAGCAGTTTCGATGGACAGGGATACAATGAGCAGTTCTTC	CASSFDGQGYNEQFF
NA	TRBV5-1	TRBJ2-7	TRBD2	TGCGCCAGCAGCTCCCCGGGGGGGACGGATCCCTACGAGCAGTACTTC	CASSSPGGTDPYEQYF
few	TRBV6-1	TRBJ2-7	TRBD2	TGTGCCAGCAGCCTTCGAAGAATAGCGGGAGCGGACGAGCAGTACTTC	CASSLRRIAGADEQYF
many	TRBV3-1	TRBJ2-4	TRBD1	TGTGCCAGCAGCCAAGGACAGGGTGGCATTCAGTACTTC	CASSQGQGGIQYF
many	TRBV24-1	TRBJ2-7	NA	TGTGCCACCAGTGATTTAAGCAGCTACGAGCAGTACTTC	CATSDLSSYEQYF
NA	TRBV11-1	TRBJ2-3	TRBD2	TGTGCCAGCAGCTTATTAGACCCCTCGTGGGACTACCACACAGATACGCAGTATTTT	CASSLLDPSWDYHTDTQYF
few	TRBV3-1	TRBJ1-2	NA	TGTGCCAGCAGCCAAGATGCGAGGATCTACACCTTC	CASSQDARIYTF
NA	TRBV11-2	TRBJ2-7	TRBD2	TGTGCCAGCAGCTTAACTAGCGGATACTACGAGCAGTACTTC	CASSLTSGYYEQYF
few	TRBV10-2	TRBJ1-6	NA	TGCGCCAGCAGTCGACTGACGAGCTCCTATAATTCACCCCTCCACTTT	CASSRLTSSYNSPLHF